These 9 T cell receptor beta chains came from one sample sequenced in a study of T cell repertoires in cytomegalovirus infection. Via MiXCR, TCRdb re-called the reads, giving one row per CDR3 protein. The table shows hundreds of thousands of distinct CDR3 sequences, with about 9.2% occurring only once. The specimen sequenced was PBMCs. Receptors were obtained from a human donor in good health (CMV status not recorded). Some clones in this sample may be carry-over from other donors' samples.

This clonotype was counted many times. The chain joins TRBV20-1 to TRBJ2-5; 13 nucleotides line up with TRBD2. Losses at the gene ends were 2 bases for V and 4 bases for J; bases not matched to a gene: 4. Germline loops: CDR1 DFQATT, CDR2 SNEGSKA (reference sequence). This CDR3 contains 15 residues. CDR3 sequence reads: CSARLTSGRRETQYF. The CDR3 bases are TGCAGTGCTAGACTGACTAGCGGGAGGAGAGAGACCCAGTACTTC.

This clonotype was seen at least ten times. V is TRBV19 and J is TRBJ1-2; possible D gene TRBD1, 6 bases. The germline gives CDR1 LNHDA, CDR2 SQIVND (reference sequence). The CDR3 runs 15 residues. Trimming stripped 10 bases from V and 7 bases from J, with 25 bases between. CDR3 sequence: CATIQGTYVGSGYTF. For the CDR3, the DNA is TGTGCCACGATACAGGGTACTTACGTCGGAAGTGGCTACACCTTC. Variable domain in full (rest from reference TRBV19 and TRBJ1-2): DGGITQSPKYLFRKEGQNVTLSCEQNLNHDAMYWYRQDPGQGLRLIYYSQIVNDFQKGDIAEGYSVSREKKESFPLTVTSAQKNPTAFYLCATIQGTYVGSGYTFGSGTRLTVV.

J is TRBJ2-1 and V is TRBV4-2; D may be TRBD1 or TRBD2 (5 bases each). The CDR3 is made up of 16 amino acids. Germline assignment: CDR1 LGHNA and CDR2 YNFKEQ. Between the trimmed V and J ends, which lost 1 base and 1 base, there was a span of 11 bases. For the CDR3, the DNA is TGTGCCAGCAGCCAAGTTGGGACGAGTTCCTACAATGAGCAGTTCTTC. It specifies CASSQVGTSSYNEQFF.

This clonotype was seen many times. The V and J genes are TRBV7-8 and TRBJ2-6; D not resolved. CDR1 is SGHVS and CDR2 is FQNEAQ in the germline V gene. The CDR3 has 16 residues. V was clipped by 3 bases and J by 0 bases, with 9 bases between them. The CDR3 region has the DNA TGTGCCAGCAGCTTCGGACCGGTCTCTGGGGCCAACGTCCTGACTTTC. Translation gives CASSFGPVSGANVLTF.

This clonotype has a count of ten or more. The V and J genes are TRBV7-8 and TRBJ2-3; 7 positions match TRBD2. The CDR3 loop spans 16 amino acids. V lost 2 bases, J lost 2 bases, and 7 bases stayed unmatched. Germline V CDR1 and CDR2: SGHVS, FQNEAQ. CDR3 DNA sequence: TGTGCCAGCAGCTTACGTGAAGCGGGGATCACAGATACGCAGTATTTT. It is translated as CASSLREAGITDTQYF.

The chain combines TRBV7-9 with TRBJ2-5, with a weak D call TRBD1 (6 bases). V shed 5 bases and J shed 4 bases, with 17 bases lying between them. The CDR3 covers 15 residues. Germline assignment: CDR1 SEHNR and CDR2 FQNEAQ (reference sequence). Here the CDR3 DNA reads TGTGCCAGCAGCCCCGTAAGGGGGTTAGGAGAGACCCAGTACTTC. This translates into CASSPVRGLGETQYF.

This clonotype was counted at least ten times. This chain links TRBV29-1 with TRBJ2-3; the D gene is possibly TRBD2 (5 bases). CDR1 SQVTM and CDR2 ANQGSEA come from the germline V gene. The CDR3 totals 14 residues. Deletions cut 6 bases from V and 0 bases from J, with 13 bases between. In nucleotides, the CDR3 is TGCAGCGTATCCGGGGTCCCGAGCACAGATACGCAGTATTTT. Its translation is CSVSGVPSTDTQYF.

This clonotype was detected ten times or more. CDR3 region: CAISAQRGNTGELFF. In DNA, the CDR3 is TGTGCCATCAGTGCCCAGCGGGGTAACACCGGGGAGCTGTTTTTT. J is TRBJ2-2 and V is TRBV10-3, with TRBD2 identical over 7 bases. Germline V lookup: CDR1 ENHRY, CDR2 SYGVKD. The CDR3 sequence is 15 residues long. Trimming removed 4 bases from V and 2 bases from J; junction bases left unmatched: 4.

This clonotype showed up many times. The rearrangement joins TRBV6-2 or TRBV6-3 to TRBJ2-7; 7 bases are a match to TRBD1. V trimming: 6 bases; J trimming: 1 base; junction bases outside the gene matches: 9. Per the germline V gene, CDR1 is MNHEY and CDR2 is SVGEGT. The CDR3 totals 15 residues. CDR3 loop: CASRRSTGASYEQYV. CDR3 nucleotide sequence: TGTGCCAGCAGACGCTCAACAGGGGCTTCCTACGAGCAGTACGTC.